The 7 T cell receptor beta chains listed next were all sequenced from one sample in a study of blood T cell repertoires in COVID-19. Clones were read by immunoSEQ multiplex PCR, and TCRdb kept only the in-frame ones, dropping some. Of hundreds of thousands of clones listed, approximately 90% were seen once; the top ten hold more than 1.4%. Sequencing was carried out using peripheral blood. The source of these receptors is a woman in her thirties with active or convalescent COVID-19.

V usage is TRBV2 and J usage is TRBJ2-1, with 9 bases identical to TRBD2. CDR1 SNHLY and CDR2 FYNNEI come from the germline V gene. The CDR3 covers 15 residues. V lost 1 base and J lost 9; bases outside the gene matches: 7. CDR3 nucleotide sequence: TGTGCCAGCAGTGAAGGACTAGCGGCCCGATCTGAGCAGTTCTTC. Encoded protein: CASSEGLAARSEQFF. Looking up the rest from reference TRBV2 and TRBJ2-1 gives the full variable domain: EPEVTQTPSHQVTQMGQEVILRCVPISNHLYFYWYRQILGQKVEFLVSFYNNEISEKSEIFDDQFSVERPDGSNFTLKIRSTKLEDSAMYFCASSEGLAARSEQFFGPGTRLTVL.

With regard to this clone: Other nucleotide sequences in the sample specify the same CDR3. V gene TRBV11-2 combines with J gene TRBJ1-2; 9 nucleotides agree with TRBD1. CDR3 length equals 14 residues. CDR1 is SGHAT, CDR2 FQNNGV, per germline. The trim removed 5 bases at V and 1 base at J, leaving 2 bases unmatched. DNA of the CDR3: TGTGCCAGCAGCCCGGGACAGGGTAACTATGGCTACACCTTC. Amino acids: CASSPGQGNYGYTF.

This clone was seen more than once but under ten times. The chain is built from TRBV28 and TRBJ1-2, with D maybe TRBD1 (6 bases). Germline assignment: CDR1 MDHEN and CDR2 SYDVKM. V was trimmed by 1 base and J by 8 bases, leaving 14 bases between them. The CDR3 consists of 14 residues. This CDR3 reads CASSLYKQGSGYTF. Here the CDR3 DNA reads TGTGCCAGCAGTTTATACAAGCAGGGGTCGGGCTACACCTTC.

The rearrangement uses TRBV10-1 and TRBJ2-3; no clear D gene. CDR3 length equals 12 residues. Germline-derived CDR1 and CDR2 are WNHNN and SYGVQD (reference sequence). Trimming removed 6 bases from V and 5 bases from J, with 9 bases in between. CDR3 residues: CASSRARDTQYF. The CDR3 DNA is TGCGCCAGCAGCCGAGCCCGAGATACGCAGTATTTT.

The sample holds one count of this clone. The V call is TRBV6-5, the J call TRBJ2-7; 10 nucleotides line up with TRBD2. This CDR3 has 16 amino acids. V shed 2 bases and J 3 bases; nucleotides not matched to a gene: 7. Germline V gives CDR1 MNHEY, CDR2 SVGAGI. CDR3 nucleotides: TGTGCCAGCAGTTACCTAGCGGGGGCCTTCAGCTACGAGCAGTACTTC. Translation: CASSYLAGAFSYEQYF.

The J gene is TRBJ2-1, the V gene TRBV5-5; no firm D call. In germline, CDR1 is SGHKS, CDR2 YYEKEE (reference sequence). The germline V and J ends were trimmed by 4 bases and 2 bases, with 13 bases remaining between them. This CDR3 spans 15 amino acids. CDR3 protein: CASSADHLAYNEQFF. The CDR3 nucleotides read TGTGCCAGCAGCGCGGATCACCTAGCCTACAATGAGCAGTTCTTC.

J is TRBJ2-7 and V is TRBV7-9; possible D gene TRBD2, 5 bases. The CDR3 totals 11 residues. Trimming took 4 bases from V and 7 from J, leaving 8 bases between them. The V gene's germline CDR1 is SEHNR and CDR2 FQNEAQ (reference sequence). CDR3 bases: TGTGCCAGCAGCTCCACGGGGGAGCAGTACTTC. Protein: CASSSTGEQYF.